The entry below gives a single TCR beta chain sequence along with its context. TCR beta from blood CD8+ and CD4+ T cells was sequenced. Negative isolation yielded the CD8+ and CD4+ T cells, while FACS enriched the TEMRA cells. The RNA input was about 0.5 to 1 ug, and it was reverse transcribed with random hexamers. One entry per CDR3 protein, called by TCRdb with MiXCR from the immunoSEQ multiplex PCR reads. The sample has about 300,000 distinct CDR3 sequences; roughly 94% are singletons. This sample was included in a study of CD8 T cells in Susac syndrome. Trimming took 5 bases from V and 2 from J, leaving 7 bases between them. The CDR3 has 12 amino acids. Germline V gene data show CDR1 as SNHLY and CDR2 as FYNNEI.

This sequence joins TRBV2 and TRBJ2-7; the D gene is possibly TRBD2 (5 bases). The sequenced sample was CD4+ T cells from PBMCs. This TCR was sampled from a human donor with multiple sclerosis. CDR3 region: CASSRETYEQYF. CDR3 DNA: TGTGCCAGCAGTCGGGAAACCTACGAGCAGTACTTC.